This T cell receptor (beta chain) is from a study of CD8 T cells in Susac syndrome (dated by TCRdb to 2018 to 2020). Regarding the study in general: Among the Susac syndrome patients who were sequenced, clinically active disease was present in 5 or 6 and clinical remission was observed in fewer than 10. Whether CD8+ T cell activation and differentiation in Susac syndrome was antigen driven was tested using repertoire sequencing. Susac syndrome patients were therapy-naive, on corticosteroids (some also receiving IVIg), or on IVIg alone at blood withdrawal.

RNA was extracted using the RNeasy kit, and about 0.45 to 1 ug of the RNA was reverse transcribed with random hexamers. TCR beta CDR3 regions were amplified with the immunoSEQ multiplex PCR assay covering 54 Vbeta and 13 Jbeta segments. PCR amplification bias was corrected by using a synthetic template baseline for primer optimization and computational correction. The authors processed their data as follows. Reads were annotated to V, D and J genes per IMGT and analyzed with immunoSEQ Analyzer, keeping only productive sequences. Clonality was computed as one minus Shannon entropy normalized by log2 of the number of productive unique sequences. Public and private clones were assessed among the 100 most prevalent clones of each patient and control. Clones were defined as Susac-specific when absent from the healthy and MS cohorts, from over a thousand published viral clones and from other ImmuneACCESS disease sequences. TCRdb ran its own pipeline on the public reads, namely fastp trimming at Q25 and MiXCR clone calling, and kept in-frame beta chains. One record per CDR3 amino acid sequence lists the most common genes and DNA. The V and J calls come from TCRdb's annotation, not from the publication. Counted in this sample were roughly 130,000 distinct CDR3 sequences; over 95% of them appeared once. The ten largest account for less than 0.15% of the sample.

Points the paper makes about the study in general: The CD4+ T cell repertoire of patients with Susac syndrome showed no detectable clonal expansion. The number of individuals in the TCR sequencing and HLA analysis was acknowledged as relatively small.

Peripheral blood CD8+ and CD4+ T cells from healthy donors, Susac syndrome patients and multiple sclerosis patients were profiled using high-throughput TCR beta sequencing. The Susac syndrome patients fulfilled recently defined diagnostic criteria for either definite or probable disease. Bulk CD8+ and CD4+ T cells were purified magnetically by negative isolation, whereas CD8+ TEMRA cells were enriched by FACS. Blood was collected in EDTA tubes and processed within 24 hours, with PBMCs isolated through density gradient centrifugation. PBMCs intended for TCR sequencing were cryopreserved in liquid nitrogen and were subsequently thawed in a 37 degrees C water bath. The sorted or isolated CD4+, CD8+ and CD8+ TEMRA cells reached a purity of at least 90%. As concerns this clonotype: It lacks a known antigen. Within one base of it there is no much larger clone, and no base qualities were kept.

This sequence was found in a human donor with Susac syndrome. Sequencing was performed on CD4+ T cells from PBMCs.

In nucleotides, the sequence is TGTGCCAGCAGTTACGTCGGGACAGCTAACTATGGCTACACCTTC. It specifies CASSYVGTANYGYTF. The chain employs TRBV6-2 or TRBV6-3 and TRBJ1-2, with TRBD1 matching 7 junction bases. Relative to germline, V is missing 2 bases and J is missing 0 bases, with 3 bases of the junction outside any gene match. According to the germline V gene, CDR1 reads MNHEY and CDR2 reads SVGEGT. The CDR3 spans 15 residues, from the cysteine through the phenylalanine. Just CDR3 DNA is preserved here, 45 bases in frame from base 1.